This section outlines one T cell receptor beta chain sequence together with its context. A sample-barcoded 5' primer and a J-beta primer mix were used in a second PCR of roughly 6 to 11 cycles. Via MiXCR, TCRdb re-called the 5' RACE reads, giving one row per CDR3 protein. The table shows under 1 million distinct CDR3 sequences, with roughly 44% occurring only once. The sample originates from a study of blood T cells in healthy people across ages. Germline values: CDR1 SGHVS, CDR2 FNYEAQ. The CDR3 is 14 amino acids. The germline V and J ends were trimmed by 5 bases and 1 base, with 12 bases remaining between them.

The receptor comes from a man in his sixties in good health. The rearrangement links TRBV7-6 to TRBJ2-7; maybe TRBD2 (5 bases). Sequencing input: blood. The CDR3 DNA sequence: TGTGCCAGCAGCATCGGAGGACCTTCCTACGAGCAGTACTTC. Its protein product is CASSIGGPSYEQYF.